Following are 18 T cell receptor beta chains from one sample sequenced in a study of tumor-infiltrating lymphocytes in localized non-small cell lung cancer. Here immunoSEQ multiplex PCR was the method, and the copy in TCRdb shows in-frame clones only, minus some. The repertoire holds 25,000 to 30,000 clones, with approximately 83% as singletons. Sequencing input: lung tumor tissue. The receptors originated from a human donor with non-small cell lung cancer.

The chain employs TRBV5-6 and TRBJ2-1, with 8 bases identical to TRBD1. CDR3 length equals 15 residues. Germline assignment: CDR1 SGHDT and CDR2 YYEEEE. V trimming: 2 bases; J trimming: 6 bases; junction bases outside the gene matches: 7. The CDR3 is CASSLGQGPFNEQFF. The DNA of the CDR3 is TGTGCCAGCAGCTTAGGACAGGGACCTTTCAATGAGCAGTTCTTC.

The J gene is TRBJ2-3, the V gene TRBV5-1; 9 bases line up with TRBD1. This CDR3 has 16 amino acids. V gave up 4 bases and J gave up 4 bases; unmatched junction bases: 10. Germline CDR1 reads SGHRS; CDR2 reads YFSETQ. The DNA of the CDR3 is TGCGCCAGCAGCCCCGGACAGGGGAAGGGCGCAGATACGCAGTATTTT. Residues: CASSPGQGKGADTQYF.

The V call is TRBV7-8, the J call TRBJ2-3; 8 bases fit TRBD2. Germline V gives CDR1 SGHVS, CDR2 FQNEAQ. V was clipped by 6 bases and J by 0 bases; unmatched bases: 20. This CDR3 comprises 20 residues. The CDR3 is CASRTGLGGSGARSTDTQYF. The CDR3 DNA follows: TGTGCCAGCAGAACGGGTTTGGGCGGTAGCGGGGCCCGAAGCACAGATACGCAGTATTTT.

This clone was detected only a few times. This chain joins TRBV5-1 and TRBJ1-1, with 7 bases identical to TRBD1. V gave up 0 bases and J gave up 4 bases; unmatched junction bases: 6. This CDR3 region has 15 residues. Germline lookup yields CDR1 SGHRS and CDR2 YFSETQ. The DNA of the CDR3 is TGCGCCAGCAGCTTGGGTGGGACAGCCCCCACTGAAGCTTTCTTT. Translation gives CASSLGGTAPTEAFF.

In nucleotides, the CDR3 is TGTGCCAGCAGCACGGGACCCTACGAGCAGTACTTC. Its translation: CASSTGPYEQYF. The chain employs TRBV2 and TRBJ2-7; D might be TRBD1 or TRBD2, each matching 5 bases. The germline CDR1 and CDR2 sequences are SNHLY and FYNNEI. The CDR3 has 12 amino acids. Trimming left V 6 bases short and J 2 bases short, with 8 bases between.

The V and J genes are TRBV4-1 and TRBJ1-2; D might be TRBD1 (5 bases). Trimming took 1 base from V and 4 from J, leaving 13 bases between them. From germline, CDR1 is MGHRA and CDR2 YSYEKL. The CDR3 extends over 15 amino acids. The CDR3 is CASSQATRGFYGYTF. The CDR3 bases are TGCGCCAGCAGCCAAGCTACAAGGGGATTCTATGGCTACACCTTC.

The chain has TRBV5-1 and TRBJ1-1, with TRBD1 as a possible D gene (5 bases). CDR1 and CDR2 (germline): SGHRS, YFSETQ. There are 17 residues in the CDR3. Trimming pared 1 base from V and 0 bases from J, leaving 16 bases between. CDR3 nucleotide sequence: TGCGCCAGCAGCTTGTATGGGACGGCTCCTATGAACACTGAAGCTTTCTTT. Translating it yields CASSLYGTAPMNTEAFF.

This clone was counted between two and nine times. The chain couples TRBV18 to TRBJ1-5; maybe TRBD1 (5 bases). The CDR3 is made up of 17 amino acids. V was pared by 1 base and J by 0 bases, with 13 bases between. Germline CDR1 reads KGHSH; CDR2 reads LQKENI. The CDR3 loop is CASSPRPGLYSNQPQHF. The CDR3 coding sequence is TGTGCCAGCTCACCACGACCAGGGTTATATAGCAATCAGCCCCAGCATTTT.

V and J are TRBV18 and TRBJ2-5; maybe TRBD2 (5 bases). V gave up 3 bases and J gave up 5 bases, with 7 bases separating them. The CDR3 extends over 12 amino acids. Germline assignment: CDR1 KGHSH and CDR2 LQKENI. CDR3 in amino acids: CASSPGVETQYF. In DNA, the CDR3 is TGTGCCAGCTCACCCGGGGTCGAGACCCAGTACTTC.

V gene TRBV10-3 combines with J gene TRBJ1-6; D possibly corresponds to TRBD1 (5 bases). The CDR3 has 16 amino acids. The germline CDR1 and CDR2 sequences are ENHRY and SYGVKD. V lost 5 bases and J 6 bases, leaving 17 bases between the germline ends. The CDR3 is CAISQTGTGINSPLHF. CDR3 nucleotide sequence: TGTGCCATCAGTCAGACCGGGACGGGAATTAATTCACCCCTCCACTTT.

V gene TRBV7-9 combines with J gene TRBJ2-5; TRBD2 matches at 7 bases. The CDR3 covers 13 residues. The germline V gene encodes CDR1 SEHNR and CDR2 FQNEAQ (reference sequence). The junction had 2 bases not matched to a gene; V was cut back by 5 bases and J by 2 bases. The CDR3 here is CASSLGLQETQYF. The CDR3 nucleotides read TGTGCCAGCAGCCTGGGACTACAAGAGACCCAGTACTTC.

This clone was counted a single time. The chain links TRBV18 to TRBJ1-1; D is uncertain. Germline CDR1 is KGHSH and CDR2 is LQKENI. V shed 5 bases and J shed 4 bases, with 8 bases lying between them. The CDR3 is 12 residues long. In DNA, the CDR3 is TGTGCCAGCTCAATTAAGGTCACTGAAGCTTTCTTT. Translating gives CASSIKVTEAFF. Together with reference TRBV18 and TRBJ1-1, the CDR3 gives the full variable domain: NAGVMQNPRHLVRRRGQEARLRCSPMKGHSHVYWYRQLPEEGLKFMVYLQKENIIDESGMPKERFSAEFPKEGPSILRIQQVVRGDSAAYFCASSIKVTEAFFGQGTRLTVV.

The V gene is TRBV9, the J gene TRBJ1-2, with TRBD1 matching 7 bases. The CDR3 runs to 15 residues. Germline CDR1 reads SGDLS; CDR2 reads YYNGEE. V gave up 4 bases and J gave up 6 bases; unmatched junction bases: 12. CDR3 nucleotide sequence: TGTGCCAGCAGCACGCGCGGTGGGACAGTGCATGGCTACACCTTC. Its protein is CASSTRGGTVHGYTF.

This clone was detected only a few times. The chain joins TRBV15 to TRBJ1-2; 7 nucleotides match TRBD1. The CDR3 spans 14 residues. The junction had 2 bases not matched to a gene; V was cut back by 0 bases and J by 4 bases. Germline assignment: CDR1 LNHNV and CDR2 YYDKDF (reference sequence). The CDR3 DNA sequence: TGTGCCACCAGCAGAGACAGGGGGATCTATGGCTACACCTTC. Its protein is CATSRDRGIYGYTF.

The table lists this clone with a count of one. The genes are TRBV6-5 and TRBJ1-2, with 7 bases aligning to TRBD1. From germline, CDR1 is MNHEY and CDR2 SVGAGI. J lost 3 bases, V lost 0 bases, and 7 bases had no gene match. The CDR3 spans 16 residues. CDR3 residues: CASSYSLTGLDYGYTF. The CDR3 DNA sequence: TGTGCCAGCAGTTACTCGCTGACAGGGCTTGACTATGGCTACACCTTC.

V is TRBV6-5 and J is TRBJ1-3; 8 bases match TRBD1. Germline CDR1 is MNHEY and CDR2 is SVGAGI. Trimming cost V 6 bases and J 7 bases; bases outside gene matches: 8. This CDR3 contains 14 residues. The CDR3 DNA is TGTGCCAGCAGCCCCGGGACAGGTCGCAACACCATATATTTT. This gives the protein CASSPGTGRNTIYF.

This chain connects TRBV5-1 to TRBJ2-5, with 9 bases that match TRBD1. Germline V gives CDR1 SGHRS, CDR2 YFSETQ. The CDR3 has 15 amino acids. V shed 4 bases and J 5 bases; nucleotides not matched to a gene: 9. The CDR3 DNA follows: TGCGCCAGCAGCCAAACCGGGACAGGGTCGGAGACCCAGTACTTC. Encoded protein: CASSQTGTGSETQYF.

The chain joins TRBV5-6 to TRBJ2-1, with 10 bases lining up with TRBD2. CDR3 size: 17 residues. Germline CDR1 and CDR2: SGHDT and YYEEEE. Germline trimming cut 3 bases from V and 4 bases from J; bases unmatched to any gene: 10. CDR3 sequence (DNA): TGTGCCAGCAGCTCCAGTTTCGGACTAGCGGTTTACAATGAGCAGTTCTTC. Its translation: CASSSSFGLAVYNEQFF.